The text below deals with one T cell receptor (beta chain). Its recognized antigen is unknown. Base qualities were left out, and no much larger clone turns up one base away. This sample was included in a study of memory CD4+ T cells and cytomegalovirus serostatus (dated by TCRdb to between 2018 and 2021). About the study as a whole: The cohort comprised 33 healthy Belgian adults, 9 CMV seropositive and some 24 CMV seronegative. CD4+ memory TCRbeta repertoires of a Belgian cohort with known cytomegalovirus serostatus were sequenced in order to replicate a published TCR-based CMV serostatus classifier.

Single viable CD3+CD4+CD8-CD45RO+ cells were sorted as memory CD4+ T cells on a FACSAria II. To determine CMV serostatus, a Roche Elecsys assay was used that detects serum IgG against CMV pp150, pp28, p38 and p52. After the samples were thawed, total CD4+ T cells were enriched through positive selection using CD4 magnetic microbeads. Samples originated from another study that specifically interrogated the CD4+ T cell memory repertoire. Peripheral blood mononuclear cells were isolated and cryopreserved following standard operating procedures; serum was stored at -80 °C. The staining used CD3-PerCP (BW264/56), CD4-APC (RPA-T4), CD45RO-PE (UCHT1) and CD8-Pacific Orange (3B5) antibodies, and Sytox blue was used to exclude non-viable cells. The Quick-DNA Microprep Kit was used to extract genomic DNA from the sorted cells. Amplification of TCRbeta DNA was done with the immunoSEQ hsTCRbeta kit, following the protocol from the manufacturer. An Illumina MiSeq instrument was used to sequence the TCRbeta libraries. Per the authors' processing: Following removal of out-of-frame sequences, some 2,200,000 distinct TCRbeta sequences were retained, with an average of around 70,000 per individual. Each individual was scored by the count of around 160 previously reported CMV-associated TCRbeta sequences and the total productive distinct TCRbeta count. A beta-binomial model was reimplemented in Python, and random forests from scikit-learn, run with default parameters, were trained on data from the US cohort. Classifier performance on the Belgian cohort was summarized as median AUC with percentile confidence intervals over 10,000 bootstrap iterations. The table was pulled from immuneACCESS by TCRdb, which kept in-frame rearrangements only. Such tables lose some clones; where checked, under half of the loss comes from unresolved V genes, and the rest has no known cause. V, J and clone size are those of that table, while D and trimming were read from the DNA. The sample table holds tens of thousands of clones, of which about 78% were seen once. Of the sample, under 6% is held by the ten largest clones.

Results the study describes overall, beyond this receptor: The results were read as suggesting that the CMV-associated TCR signature is, for the most part, present in the CD4+ memory repertoire. On the Belgian cohort, the classifier built on the original framework reached a median bootstrapped AUC of 0.95, with a 95% CI of 0.76-1.00. Among the approximately 160 previously reported CMV-associated TCRbeta sequences, 65 to 85 showed up in the CD4+ memory repertoires, with each one found in between one and five individuals. Only CD4+CD45RO+ memory cells were sequenced, unlike the original study, which covered naive and memory CD4+ and CD8+ populations. For predicting CMV serostatus, the median bootstrapped AUC was roughly 0.96 using the original framework and about 0.9 using a US-trained random forest.

Sample: memory CD4+ T cells from blood. The sequence came from an adult in good health and CMV-seropositive.

The CDR3 protein sequence reads: CASSQSGTGYYEQYF. The sequenced DNA: TGTGCCAGCAGCCAATCCGGGACAGGGTACTACGAGCAGTACTTC. The rearrangement combines TRBV4-2 with TRBJ2-7, with TRBD1 identical over 9 junction bases. Via the germline V gene, CDR1 is LGHNA and CDR2 YNFKEQ. Trimming leaves V shorter by 2 bases and J shorter by 3 bases, with the junction holding 5 bases beyond the gene matches. The CDR3 covers 15 residues, taking in both the cysteine and the phenylalanine. CDR3 DNA only is kept here, 45 bases in frame from base 1.